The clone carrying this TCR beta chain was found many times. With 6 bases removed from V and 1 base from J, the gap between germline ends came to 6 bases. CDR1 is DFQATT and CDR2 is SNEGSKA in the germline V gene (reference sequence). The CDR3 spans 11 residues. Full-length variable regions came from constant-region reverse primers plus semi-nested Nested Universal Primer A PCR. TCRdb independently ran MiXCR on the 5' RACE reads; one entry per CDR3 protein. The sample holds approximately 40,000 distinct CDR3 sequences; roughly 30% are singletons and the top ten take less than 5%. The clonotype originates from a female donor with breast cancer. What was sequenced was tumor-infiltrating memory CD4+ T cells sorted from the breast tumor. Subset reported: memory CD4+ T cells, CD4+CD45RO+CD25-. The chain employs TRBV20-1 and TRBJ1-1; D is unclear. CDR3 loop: CSAPRNTEAFF. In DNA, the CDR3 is TGCAGTGCCCCGAGGAACACTGAAGCTTTCTTT.